Sequencing of this TCR beta chain was carried out in a study of blood T cell repertoires in COVID-19 (dated by TCRdb to the early 2020s). Study-level background: Collaborator samples came from the United States, Italy and Spain and covered acute and convalescent phases of COVID-19. The prospective study material was composed of cDNA or gDNA derived from T cells, B-cell-depleted T cells, or PBMCs. The dataset comprised deeply sampled blood TCRbeta repertoires from subjects exposed to, actively infected with, or recovered from COVID-19. The repertoires were released in a freely available public database intended as a resource for research on the immune response to SARS-CoV-2. Samples were obtained from the ongoing ImmuneRACE study (first 160 participants) and from roughly 1,300 subjects provided by 6 global collaborators. The sample metadata nearly always contained a de-identified subject ID, COVID-19 status, age in years and sex. Where available, HLA class I and class II types were obtained from metadata supplied by the sample provider rather than from assay-based typing. Study-wide findings and limitations: The quantity of clinical and demographic metadata differed by source and by participant and was supplied without curation.

The collaborating institutions used their own protocols to collect whole blood in K2EDTA tubes. For TCRbeta analysis, collaborators shipped samples in one of three forms: frozen whole blood, isolated PBMCs, or DNA extracted from either of those sample types. The germline V end is reduced by 2 bases and the J end by 6 bases; junction bases left unmatched: 6. The CDR3, from cysteine to phenylalanine, totals 14 residues. Only CDR3 DNA remains: 42 bases, in frame from the first base. The germline V gene (reference sequence) provides CDR1 LGHDT and CDR2 YNNKEL. Remarks on this clone: Which antigen it targets is not known. Within one base of it there is no much larger clone, and no base qualities were kept.

TCRbeta CDR3 regions were amplified from genomic DNA by means of the immunoSEQ Assay, a bias-controlled multiplex PCR. On the authors' methods: The number of nucleated cells in each sample was estimated from the amplification of reference gene primers within the assay. To quantify the absolute abundance of each unique TCRbeta CDR3 rearrangement, sequence reads were collapsed and filtered. For each sample, productive Simpson clonality was calculated as the square root of Simpson's diversity index over productive rearrangements. This is the immuneACCESS table as TCRdb keeps it, with only in-frame sequences that have V and J called. A part of the clones is gone; compared with another copy, unresolved V genes explain less than half, and the rest is unexplained. D and trimming were read from the DNA, whereas the V and J calls and clone size are those reported in that table. This sample comprises over 150,000 clones, under 90% of them detected only once. The leading ten clones occupy under 12% of the sample.

The clonotype was recovered from a woman aged 80 or over with active or convalescent COVID-19. The rearrangement combines TRBV3-1 (or the pseudogene TRBV3-2) with TRBJ1-2, with 7 central nucleotides matching TRBD1. Material: peripheral blood. The nucleotide sequence is TGTGCCAGCAGCCAAAAGGGGGCGAATAATGGCTACACCTTC. Its protein product is CASSQKGANNGYTF.